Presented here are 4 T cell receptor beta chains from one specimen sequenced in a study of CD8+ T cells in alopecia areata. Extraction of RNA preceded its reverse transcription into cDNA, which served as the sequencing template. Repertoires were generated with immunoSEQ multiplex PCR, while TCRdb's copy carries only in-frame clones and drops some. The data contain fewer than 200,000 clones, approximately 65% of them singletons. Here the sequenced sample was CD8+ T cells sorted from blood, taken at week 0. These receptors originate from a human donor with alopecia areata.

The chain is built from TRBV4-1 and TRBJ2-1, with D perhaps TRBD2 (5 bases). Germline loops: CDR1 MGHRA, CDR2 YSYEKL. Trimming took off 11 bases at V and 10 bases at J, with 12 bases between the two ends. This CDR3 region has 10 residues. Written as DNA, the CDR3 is TGCGCCTCCGAGGAGGAGGAGCAGTTCTTC. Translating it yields CASEEEEQFF.

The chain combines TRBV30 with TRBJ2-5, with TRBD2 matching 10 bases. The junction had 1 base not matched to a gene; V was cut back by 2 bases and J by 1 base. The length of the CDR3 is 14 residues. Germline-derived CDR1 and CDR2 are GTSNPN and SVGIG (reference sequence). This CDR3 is CAWSSGGVQETQYF. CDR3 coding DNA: TGTGCCTGGAGTAGCGGGGGGGTCCAAGAGACCCAGTACTTC.

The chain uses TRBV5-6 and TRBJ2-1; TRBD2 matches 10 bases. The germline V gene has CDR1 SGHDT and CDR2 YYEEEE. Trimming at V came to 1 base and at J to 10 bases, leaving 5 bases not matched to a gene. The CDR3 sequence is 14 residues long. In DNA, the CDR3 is TGTGCCAGCAGCTTGAGCGGGGGGGCCTGGGAGCAGTTCTTC. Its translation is CASSLSGGAWEQFF.

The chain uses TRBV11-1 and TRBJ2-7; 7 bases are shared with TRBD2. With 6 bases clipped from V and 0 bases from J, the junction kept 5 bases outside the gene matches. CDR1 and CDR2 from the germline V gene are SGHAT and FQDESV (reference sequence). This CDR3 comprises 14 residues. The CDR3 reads CASSDGGSSYEQYF. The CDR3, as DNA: TGTGCCAGCAGTGACGGGGGGAGCTCCTACGAGCAGTACTTC.